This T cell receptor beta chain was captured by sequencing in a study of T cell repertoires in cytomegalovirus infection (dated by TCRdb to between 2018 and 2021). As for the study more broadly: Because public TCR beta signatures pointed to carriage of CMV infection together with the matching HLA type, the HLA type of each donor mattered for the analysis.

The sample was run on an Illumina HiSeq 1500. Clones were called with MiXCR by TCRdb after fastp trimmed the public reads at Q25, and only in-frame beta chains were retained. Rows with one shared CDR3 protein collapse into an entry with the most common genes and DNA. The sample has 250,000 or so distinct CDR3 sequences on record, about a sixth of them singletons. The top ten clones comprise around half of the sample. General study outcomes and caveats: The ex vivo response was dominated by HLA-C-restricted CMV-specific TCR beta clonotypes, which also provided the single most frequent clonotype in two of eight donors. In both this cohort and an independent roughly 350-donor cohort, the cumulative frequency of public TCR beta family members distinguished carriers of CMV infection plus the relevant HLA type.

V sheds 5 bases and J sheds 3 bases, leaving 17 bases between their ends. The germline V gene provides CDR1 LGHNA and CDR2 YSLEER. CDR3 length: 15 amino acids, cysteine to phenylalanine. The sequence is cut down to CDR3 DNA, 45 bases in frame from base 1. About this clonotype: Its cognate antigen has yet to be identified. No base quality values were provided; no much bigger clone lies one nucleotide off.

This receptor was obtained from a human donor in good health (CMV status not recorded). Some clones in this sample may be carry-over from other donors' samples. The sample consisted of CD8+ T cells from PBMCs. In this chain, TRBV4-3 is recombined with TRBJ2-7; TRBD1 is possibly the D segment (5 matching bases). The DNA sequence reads TGCGCCAGCAGCAAGCCAGGGTCCATGGGCTACGAGCAGTACTTC. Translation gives CASSKPGSMGYEQYF.